The rows below give T cell receptor beta chains drawn from one sample of a study of monozygotic twins with inflammatory bowel disease. No DNA is given; TCRdb re-called the 5' RACE reads and lists each CDR3 protein once. This table lists some 190,000 distinct CDR3 sequences. The specimen was blood. These receptors were collected from a human donor with ulcerative colitis or Crohn's disease, or a healthy co-twin of an affected twin (not recorded which). Both conserved end residues are part of each CDR3. Fields, in order: J gene, CDR3 length, V gene, CDR3 protein.

TRBJ1-4	15	TRBV5-1	CASSPNTGGGEKLFF
TRBJ1-2	11	TRBV4-1	CASSQDRGYTF
TRBJ1-4	14	TRBV5-1	CASSLSPEDIKLFF
TRBJ2-2	17	TRBV4-3	CASSQDGVGRDTGELFF
TRBJ1-1	12	TRBV28	CASSLTYTEAFF
TRBJ2-1	14	TRBV12-3/TRBV12-4	CASTPRQTYNEQFF
TRBJ1-1	14	TRBV30	CAWSVKGKVTEAFF
TRBJ2-5	14	TRBV3-1	CASSLSTHRETQYF
TRBJ1-1	12	TRBV6-2/TRBV6-3	CANYRGPSEAFF
TRBJ1-2	16	TRBV7-8	CASSLGGVRGTYGYTF
TRBJ1-1	16	TRBV24-1	CATSDLAGGGNTEAFF
TRBJ2-1	15	TRBV7-9	CASSLDGSSGNEQFF
TRBJ1-2	13	TRBV6-2/TRBV6-3	CASSYTGQYGYTF
TRBJ1-4	15	TRBV6-1	CAGRLGGTGREKLFF
TRBJ1-1	14	TRBV6-1	CASSREGPLTEAFF
TRBJ1-4	15	TRBV5-5	CASRRDRVSNEKLFF
TRBJ2-5	13	TRBV3-1	CASSPLGGETQYF
TRBJ2-3	12	TRBV20-1	CSAPEVTDTQYF
TRBJ2-1	17	TRBV30	CAWSSSPGASSYNEQFF
TRBJ2-7	15	TRBV7-2	CASSLNRGLVYEQYF
TRBJ2-1	16	TRBV19	CASSIGTSGGAYEQFF
TRBJ2-5	14	TRBV29-1	CSVDHGGTGGTQYF
TRBJ2-3	16	TRBV3-1	CASSQEGRGVLDTQYF
TRBJ2-7	14	TRBV5-1	CASSFNPGDYEQYF
TRBJ1-1	13	TRBV30	CAWTGTLNTEAFF
TRBJ1-2	14	TRBV12-3/TRBV12-4	CASSSSGGDYGYTF
TRBJ1-4	13	TRBV20-1	CSAAGTGHEKLFF
TRBJ2-7	15	TRBV28	CASSLSQGYSYEQYF
TRBJ2-1	13	TRBV28	CASSWSFRNEQFF
TRBJ2-7	16	TRBV21-1	CASSCPVPGQADEQYF
TRBJ2-1	16	TRBV5-1	CASSLSAGGPANEQFF
TRBJ2-1	13	TRBV28	CASSPRTGLEQFF
TRBJ2-2	17	TRBV27	CASSLGTGGASTGELFF
TRBJ1-1	15	TRBV6-5	CASSYSSGRNTEAFF
TRBJ1-1	14	TRBV27	CASGPGPLGAEAFF
TRBJ2-2	18	TRBV11-1	CASSLASGTGKNTGELFF
TRBJ1-5	11	TRBV6-6	CASRSTAGWHF
TRBJ2-7	14	TRBV7-9	CASSLDASSYEQYF
TRBJ2-1	15	TRBV27	CASRRPSGSLDEQFF
TRBJ1-4	15	TRBV2	CASSDRAATNEKLFF
TRBJ2-3	16	TRBV7-2	CASTPLRGGGADTQYF
TRBJ1-4	13	TRBV5-1	CASSLGANEKLFF
TRBJ1-5	15	TRBV29-1	CSVGIQGGSNQPQHF
TRBJ2-7	14	TRBV12-3/TRBV12-4	CASSPKRGTYEQYF
TRBJ1-1	13	TRBV5-1	CASKAEMNTEAFF
TRBJ1-5	13	TRBV29-1	CSVLGDGNQPQHF
TRBJ2-2	19	TRBV6-5	CASSLDSAGTGLYTGELFF
TRBJ2-1	15	TRBV2	CASSGLRDEFNEQFF
TRBJ2-2	16	TRBV5-1	CASSSRQGLGAGELFF
TRBJ1-1	13	TRBV5-1	CASRQGAVTEAFF
TRBJ2-7	17	TRBV7-3	CASSRSVGTSGLYEQYF